One and the same sample provided the 27 T cell receptor beta chains below, sequenced in a study of blood T cell repertoires in COVID-19. Profiled with immunoSEQ multiplex PCR; TCRdb holds only in-frame clones, not every one. The sample includes approximately 85,000 clones, about 86% of them seen just once. Sequencing input: peripheral blood. The receptors were sampled from a woman older than 75 in a cohort sampled during active or convalescent COVID-19.

The chain has TRBV5-1 and TRBJ2-1; 7 bases map to TRBD2. The ends lost 4 bases at V and 5 bases at J; junction bases unmatched: 12. This CDR3 comprises 16 residues. CDR1 is SGHRS and CDR2 is YFSETQ in the germline V gene. CDR3 nucleotides: TGCGCCAGCAGCCCCAACCCTAGCGGAAATAACAATGAGCAGTTCTTC. Its translation: CASSPNPSGNNNEQFF. The whole variable domain, remainder taken from reference TRBV5-1 and TRBJ2-1, is KAGVTQTPRYLIKTRGQQVTLSCSPISGHRSVSWYQQTPGQGLQFLFEYFSETQRNKGNFPGRFSGRQFSNSRSEMNVSTLELGDSALYLCASSPNPSGNNNEQFFGPGTRLTVL.

This sequence joins TRBV9 and TRBJ2-7; 11 bases match TRBD2. CDR3 length: 13 amino acids. CDR1 is SGDLS, CDR2 YYNGEE, per germline. V trimming: 4 bases; J trimming: 6 bases; junction bases outside the gene matches: 3. This chain's CDR3 is CASSPLAGGEQYF. In nucleotides, the CDR3 is TGTGCCAGCAGCCCGCTAGCGGGAGGCGAGCAGTACTTC.

The V gene is TRBV9, the J gene TRBJ2-3; a possible D gene is TRBD2 (5 bases). Germline CDR1 is SGDLS and CDR2 is YYNGEE. The CDR3 consists of 15 residues. Between the trimmed V and J ends, which lost 3 bases and 0 bases, there was a span of 11 bases. The chain's CDR3 is CASSAGSPSTDTQYF. CDR3 nucleotides: TGTGCCAGCAGCGCGGGGTCGCCAAGCACAGATACGCAGTATTTT.

V and J are TRBV21-1 and TRBJ1-1; the D call TRBD1 from the table was never checked on the DNA. TRBV21-1 represents a pseudogene. The CDR3 is made up of 15 amino acids. The CDR3 DNA is TGTGCCAGCTGTGGACAGGGGGCAGACGACACTGAAGCTTTCTTT. It is translated as CASCGQGADDTEAFF.

The V call is TRBV9, the J call TRBJ2-1, with 8 positions matching TRBD2. The CDR3 covers 14 residues. In germline, CDR1 is SGDLS, CDR2 YYNGEE. V lost 0 bases and J lost 9; bases outside the gene matches: 5. In nucleotides, the CDR3 is TGTGCCAGCAGCGTAGGGCCAGCGGGAGCTGAGCAGTTCTTC. It is translated as CASSVGPAGAEQFF.

The rearrangement uses TRBV29-1 and TRBJ1-1, with D possibly being TRBD1 (6 bases). This CDR3 region has 15 residues. V dropped 4 bases and J dropped 1 base, with 16 bases sitting between them. CDR1 and CDR2 (germline): SQVTM, ANQGSEA. Here the CDR3 reads CSVGGQGIRNTEAFF. The DNA for the CDR3 is TGCAGCGTTGGGGGGCAGGGGATTAGGAACACTGAAGCTTTCTTT.

This rearrangement joins TRBV24-1 to TRBJ1-1; D possibly corresponds to TRBD1 (5 bases). The V end lost 8 bases, the J end lost 3 bases, and 12 bases lay between the germline ends. Germline V gives CDR1 KGHDR, CDR2 SFDVKD. This CDR3 comprises 13 residues. The CDR3 DNA sequence: TGTGCCACCATGCGGGGGGGGGACACTGAAGCTTTCTTT. It specifies CATMRGGDTEAFF.

The V gene is TRBV7-2, the J gene TRBJ1-5, with 8 bases lining up with TRBD1. Germline V gene lookup returns CDR1 SGHTA and CDR2 FQGNSA. This CDR3 is built from 15 residues. V lost 4 bases to trimming and J lost 4 bases; unmatched junction nucleotides: 6. The CDR3 sequence: CASSYWQGANQPQHF. CDR3 coding DNA: TGTGCCAGCAGCTATTGGCAGGGGGCTAATCAGCCCCAGCATTTT.

This chain joins TRBV7-8 and TRBJ1-4; TRBD1 is a possible D gene (6 bases). Germline V gives CDR1 SGHVS, CDR2 FQNEAQ. The CDR3 contains 19 residues. Trimming removed 2 bases from V and 1 base from J, with 20 bases in between. Here the CDR3 DNA reads TGTGCCAGCAGCTTATTACAGGGAACGAGAGACATAACTAATGAAAAACTGTTTTTT. Residues: CASSLLQGTRDITNEKLFF.

The DNA for the CDR3 is TGTGCCAGCAGCAAAGGGGCAATTTTGTTTTGGGAAAAACTGTTTTTT. This translates into CASSKGAILFWEKLFF. The V and J genes are TRBV21-1 and TRBJ1-4; TRBD1, the D gene given by the table, was not confirmed from the DNA. TRBV21-1 is tagged as a pseudogene. The CDR3 extends over 16 amino acids.

CDR3 amino acids: CASSPLQGTQPQHF. The CDR3 region has the DNA TGTGCCAGTAGTCCTCTACAGGGTACTCAGCCCCAGCATTTT. J is TRBJ1-5 and V is TRBV19, with D perhaps TRBD1 (6 bases). Germline V gene data show CDR1 as LNHDA and CDR2 as SQIVND (reference sequence). The ends were cut back, 5 bases at V and 6 bases at J, with 14 bases in the middle. This CDR3 has 14 amino acids.

This chain links TRBV5-1 with TRBJ1-2; D may be TRBD1 (6 bases). The CDR3 runs to 16 residues. Germline V gives CDR1 SGHRS, CDR2 YFSETQ. V lost 3 bases to trimming and J lost 0 bases, with 15 bases between them. CDR3 sequence (DNA): TGCGCCAGCAGCTCGCGTCCGGACAGACCTAACTATGGCTACACCTTC. Protein: CASSSRPDRPNYGYTF.

V gene TRBV6-6 combines with J gene TRBJ1-6; D is unresolved. The CDR3 totals 14 residues. V lost 7 bases and J 8 bases, leaving 15 bases between the germline ends. CDR1 and CDR2 (germline): MNHNY, SVGAGI (reference sequence). CDR3 nucleotide sequence: TGTGCCAGCAACTTACTATCCGGGGATTCACCCCTCCACTTT. Protein sequence: CASNLLSGDSPLHF.

This chain links TRBV11-3 with TRBJ2-1; 8 nucleotides match TRBD1. The germline V gene encodes CDR1 SGHNT and CDR2 YENEEA. The CDR3 has 16 residues. The J segment lost 3 bases and the V segment lost 5 bases, leaving 9 bases of the junction unmatched. The chain's CDR3 is CASSPPDRAGYNEQFF. The DNA for the CDR3 is TGTGCCAGCAGCCCTCCGGACAGGGCAGGCTACAATGAGCAGTTCTTC.

The chain carries TRBV29-1 and TRBJ1-3; TRBD1 is a possible D gene (5 bases). CDR3 length: 13 amino acids. Looked up from germline, CDR1 is SQVTM and CDR2 is ANQGSEA. Trimming shortened V by 5 bases and J by 2 bases, and 10 bases separated the two germline ends. DNA of the CDR3: TGCAGCGTTCAACAGGAGACTGGAAACACCATATATTTT. This encodes CSVQQETGNTIYF.

The rearrangement joins TRBV5-1 to TRBJ2-5, with TRBD2 matching 7 bases. With V trimmed by 7 bases and J by 2 bases, 5 bases remained unmatched. The germline CDR1 and CDR2 sequences are SGHRS and YFSETQ. The CDR3 contains 13 residues. As DNA, the CDR3 is TGCGCCAGCGGAACGGGAGGTCAAGAGACCCAGTACTTC. Translation gives CASGTGGQETQYF.

This clone was observed a handful of times. The V call is TRBV27, the J call TRBJ2-1, with 8 bases lining up with TRBD1. CDR3 length: 14 residues. Germline trimming cut 4 bases from V and 9 bases from J; bases unmatched to any gene: 8. From germline, CDR1 is MNHEY and CDR2 SMNVEV (reference sequence). CDR3 DNA: TGTGCCAGCAGTTGGACAGGGTTTGCTAGTGAGCAGTTCTTC. Protein product: CASSWTGFASEQFF.

The V call is TRBV7-6, the J call TRBJ1-3; D might be TRBD1 (5 bases). V gave up 1 base and J gave up 0 bases, with 16 bases separating them. This CDR3 has 18 amino acids. In germline, CDR1 is SGHVS, CDR2 FNYEAQ. This chain's CDR3 is CASSLGGQGPSSGNTIYF. The CDR3 region has the DNA TGTGCCAGCAGCTTAGGAGGTCAGGGCCCGAGCTCTGGAAACACCATATATTTT. Together with reference TRBV7-6 and TRBJ1-3, the CDR3 gives the full variable domain: GAGVSQSPRYKVTKRGQDVALRCDPISGHVSLYWYRQALGQGPEFLTYFNYEAQQDKSGLPNDRFSAERPEGSISTLTIQRTEQRDSAMYRCASSLGGQGPSSGNTIYFGEGSWLTVV.

The table lists this clone with a count of one. The chain is built from TRBV5-4 and TRBJ2-1; D not certain. Trimming cost V 4 bases and J 0 bases, with 14 bases left between them. The CDR3 is 16 amino acids. Germline V CDR1 and CDR2: SGHNT, YYREEE (reference sequence). CDR3 protein: CASSLGHPRSYNEQFF. CDR3 DNA: TGTGCCAGCAGCCTTGGCCACCCTCGCTCCTACAATGAGCAGTTCTTC.

V and J are TRBV28 and TRBJ1-6; a weak D match, TRBD1 (5 bases). The CDR3 covers 13 residues. The V end was cut by 6 bases, the J end by 9 bases, with 12 bases between. CDR1 is MDHEN and CDR2 is SYDVKM in the germline V gene. CDR3 in DNA: TGTGCCAGCAGAACGGAACAGGCTTCACCCCTCCACTTT. Translating gives CASRTEQASPLHF. The full variable domain, rest sourced from reference TRBV28 and TRBJ1-6, is DVKVTQSSRYLVKRTGEKVFLECVQDMDHENMFWYRQDPGLGLRLIYFSYDVKMKEKGDIPEGYSVSREKKERFSLILESASTNQTSMYLCASRTEQASPLHFGNGTRLTVT.

The chain is built from TRBV5-1 and TRBJ2-7, with D possibly TRBD1 on 5 matching bases. This CDR3 has 17 residues. Germline lookup yields CDR1 SGHRS and CDR2 YFSETQ. The V gene lost 2 bases and the J gene lost 0 bases, with 18 bases spanning the gap. As DNA, the CDR3 is TGCGCCAGCAGCTTTGGGGCTCGCCAGCCGAGCTCCTACGAGCAGTACTTC. Its translation is CASSFGARQPSSYEQYF.

The chain joins TRBV5-1 to TRBJ2-2, with 9 bases matching TRBD1. Looked up from germline, CDR1 is SGHRS and CDR2 is YFSETQ. This CDR3 is 14 amino acids long. The J segment lost 7 bases and the V segment lost 4 bases, leaving 5 bases of the junction unmatched. CDR3 protein: CASSRDRAIGELFF. CDR3 bases: TGCGCCAGCAGCCGGGACAGGGCAATCGGGGAGCTGTTTTTT.

J is TRBJ1-1 and V is TRBV30, with D unresolved. This CDR3 spans 12 amino acids. Trimming removed 1 base at V and 4 bases at J, with 7 bases between. The germline V gene has CDR1 GTSNPN and CDR2 SVGIG (reference sequence). Written as DNA, the CDR3 is TGTGCCTGGAGTGGACTGAGCACTGAAGCTTTCTTT. Protein product: CAWSGLSTEAFF.

The CDR3: CASREQGTQFF. The CDR3 DNA reads as TGTGCCAGCAGAGAACAGGGTACGCAGTTCTTC. The chain is built from TRBV25-1 and TRBJ2-1; possible D gene TRBD1, 6 bases. With 6 bases removed from V and 12 bases from J, the gap between germline ends came to 12 bases. From germline, CDR1 is MGHDK and CDR2 SYGVNS. CDR3 length: 11 residues.

J is TRBJ1-5 and V is TRBV7-9; D is unclear. The CDR3 is made up of 14 amino acids. Trimming removed 5 bases from V and 5 bases from J, with 13 bases in between. Germline V CDR1 and CDR2: SEHNR, FQNEAQ (reference sequence). CDR3 protein: CASSPDGGYQPQHF. Written as DNA, the CDR3 is TGTGCCAGCAGCCCCGACGGAGGATATCAGCCCCAGCATTTT.

This clone was picked up a small number of times. This chain connects TRBV19 to TRBJ1-5; weak D call: TRBD1 (5 bases). Germline V lookup: CDR1 LNHDA, CDR2 SQIVND (reference sequence). The CDR3 length is 14 residues. Deletions cut 10 bases from V and 3 bases from J, with 16 bases between. DNA of the CDR3: TGTGCCACTCGACTGGGGGGTTACAATCAGCCCCAGCATTTT. It yields the protein CATRLGGYNQPQHF.

This rearrangement joins TRBV11-3 to TRBJ1-1, with D perhaps matching TRBD1 (5 bases). V lost 8 bases to trimming and J lost 7 bases, with 17 bases between them. The length of the CDR3 is 13 residues. CDR1 SGHNT and CDR2 YENEEA come from the germline V gene. The chain's CDR3 is CASAVGGFGEAFF. In DNA form, the CDR3 reads TGTGCCAGCGCCGTCGGGGGATTCGGTGAAGCTTTCTTT.